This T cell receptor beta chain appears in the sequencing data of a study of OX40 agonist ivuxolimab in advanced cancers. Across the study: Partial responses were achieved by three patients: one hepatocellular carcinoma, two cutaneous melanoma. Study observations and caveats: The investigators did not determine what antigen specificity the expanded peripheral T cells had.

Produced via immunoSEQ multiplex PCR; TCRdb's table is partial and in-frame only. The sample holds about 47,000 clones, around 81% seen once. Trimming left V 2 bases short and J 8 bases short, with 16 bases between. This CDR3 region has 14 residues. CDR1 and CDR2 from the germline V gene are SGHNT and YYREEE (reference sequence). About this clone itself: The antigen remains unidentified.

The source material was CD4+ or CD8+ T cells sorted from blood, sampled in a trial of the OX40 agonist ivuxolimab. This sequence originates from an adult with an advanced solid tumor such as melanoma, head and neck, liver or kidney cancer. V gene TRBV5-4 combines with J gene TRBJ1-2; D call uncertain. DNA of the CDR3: TGTGCCAGCAGCTTCAGCGGCACCGCGCAGGGCTACACCTTC. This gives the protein CASSFSGTAQGYTF. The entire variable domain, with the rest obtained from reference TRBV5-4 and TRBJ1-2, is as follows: ETGVTQSPTHLIKTRGQQVTLRCSSQSGHNTVSWYQQALGQGPQFIFQYYREEENGRGNFPPRFSGLQFPNYSSELNVNALELDDSALYLCASSFSGTAQGYTFGSGTRLTVV.